Listed below are T cell receptor beta chains from one sample, sequenced in a study of control samples from healthy donors and cancer patients. Method: immunoSEQ multiplex PCR; TCRdb's copy keeps in-frame clones and lacks some. The sample includes around 33,000 clones, 86% seen only once; the top ten take 1.6%. The source material was PBMCs. These receptor sequences come from a middle-aged woman with lung cancer. Both conserved end residues are trimmed from each CDR3.

TRBV11-2	TRBJ1-5	ASSLASNQPQH
TRBV25-1	TRBJ1-2	ASSDGGQGISGYT
TRBV25-1	TRBJ1-6	AIDSYNSPLH
TRBV6-5	TRBJ1-4	ASSYYGGGNEKLF
TRBV27	TRBJ1-2	ASSWGGGGYGYT
TRBV7-2	TRBJ1-4	ASSPGRGRKKLF
TRBV5-6	TRBJ2-1	ASSLGTHSYNEQF
TRBV9	TRBJ1-1	ASSVATDGGVEAF
TRBV6-5	TRBJ2-3	ASSYRVDTDTQY
TRBV14	TRBJ1-2	ASSQGGLGTNYGYT
TRBV7-2	TRBJ2-2	ASSARTGGHTGELF
TRBV27	TRBJ1-2	ASSLTGPYNYGYT
TRBV30	TRBJ1-5	AWSGRGLYSNQPQH
TRBV11-3	TRBJ1-3	ASRGSGNTIY
TRBV5-1	TRBJ1-1	ASSLSIGPEAF
TRBV29-1	TRBJ2-1	SVDDGRGAYNEQF
TRBV4-2	TRBJ1-1	ASSQRTGVKNTEAF
TRBV2	TRBJ2-3	ASRDLTDTQY
TRBV4-1	TRBJ2-7	ASSPTDDGLYEQY
TRBV9	TRBJ2-5	ASSVVWGPGETQY
TRBV3-1/TRBV3-2	TRBJ1-4	ASSPLRGPLSATNEKLF
TRBV6-6	TRBJ1-6	ASSLGGPRSPLH
TRBV10-3	TRBJ2-2	AASSGVNTGELF
TRBV11-2	TRBJ1-5	ASSKSPGGEQPQH
TRBV12-3/TRBV12-4	TRBJ2-7	ASSLTVDGQKY
TRBV6-2/TRBV6-3	TRBJ1-5	ASSYSGGNQPQH
TRBV11-3	TRBJ1-4	ASGPGGTNEKLF
TRBV11-3	TRBJ2-5	ASRTGAETQY
TRBV2	TRBJ1-1	ASTGGDTEAF
TRBV25-1	TRBJ1-5	ASSEGTSNQPQH
TRBV30	TRBJ1-5	AWSTGLRQPQH
TRBV4-3	TRBJ2-7	ASSPDPRAYEQY
TRBV4-1	TRBJ2-1	ASSQGFYNEQF
TRBV19	TRBJ1-2	ASKESPGQGTYGYT
TRBV30	TRBJ2-3	AWSVRGYTDTQY
TRBV6-6	TRBJ2-5	ASTLGQTGRQETQY
TRBV4-2	TRBJ1-2	ASSQEGGAGILYGYT
TRBV7-9	TRBJ2-7	ASSLGPQSRYEQY
TRBV15	TRBJ1-6	ATSPAGGNSPLH
TRBV2	TRBJ1-4	ASSVNGLTWVKLF
TRBV10-3	TRBJ1-1	AISSPNTEAF
TRBV6-5	TRBJ2-7	ASNRGPAYEQY
TRBV5-1	TRBJ2-1	ASSWDRVNEQF
TRBV15	TRBJ2-5	ATSGAGYQETQY
TRBV2	TRBJ2-7	ASSFRTESYEQY
TRBV10-3	TRBJ2-1	AIRGTFGGISYNEQF
TRBV6-5	TRBJ2-7	ASGMDGGSSYEQY
TRBV5-4	TRBJ2-3	ASSSTRGGLLTDTQY
TRBV2	TRBJ1-5	ASSWDRKDQPQH
TRBV27	TRBJ1-2	ASSRTGGNYGYT
TRBV6-1	TRBJ2-3	ASSEALPGAGGQLDTQY
TRBV11-3	TRBJ2-5	ASSWDTGDGETQY
TRBV4-3	TRBJ1-4	ASSQDRAGEKLF
TRBV30	TRBJ2-5	AWTHGLRQETQY
TRBV2	TRBJ2-3	ASSIAGRVDTQY
TRBV30	TRBJ1-2	AWRNNYGYT
TRBV18	TRBJ2-5	ASSPSRAIETQY
TRBV11-2	TRBJ1-4	ASSLNGRNEKLF
TRBV7-8	TRBJ1-1	AILRRGQERGQNTEAF
TRBV5-6	TRBJ1-2	ASSPDIYYGYT